Listed here are 32 T cell receptor beta chains from one sample, sequenced in a study of STAT3 mutations in large granular lymphocyte leukemia. Study-wide results and caveats: At least one immunodominant TCR beta clonotype appeared in every T-cell large granular lymphocyte leukemia patient.

These TCRs' antigens remain unknown. Data came from immunoSEQ multiplex PCR; TCRdb stores just in-frame clones and leaves some out. The data contain around 3,100 clones, about 70% of them singletons. Material: peripheral blood mononuclear cells. The origin of the receptors is a woman in her forties with T-cell large granular lymphocyte leukemia. Some clones in this sample may be carry-over from other donors' samples.

This clone was seen more than once but under ten times. CDR3 sequence: CASSPPLDYEQYF. The CDR3 DNA follows: TGTGCCAGCTCACCACCTCTGGACTACGAGCAGTACTTC. This sequence joins TRBV18 and TRBJ2-7; D is uncertain. Trimming stripped 0 bases from V and 3 bases from J, with 6 bases between. Germline V CDR1 and CDR2: KGHSH, LQKENI. This CDR3 spans 13 amino acids.

The chain is built from TRBV15 and TRBJ2-1, with 7 bases identical to TRBD2. Germline CDR1 reads LNHNV; CDR2 reads YYDKDF (reference sequence). J was trimmed by 8 bases and V by 1 base; bases with no gene match: 5. The CDR3 length is 14 residues. CDR3 in DNA: TGTGCCACCAGCAGAGTAGCAGGGAGGGATGAGCAGTTCTTC. Its translation is CATSRVAGRDEQFF. Supplemented by reference TRBV15 and TRBJ2-1, the full variable domain reads DAMVIQNPRYQVTQFGKPVTLSCSQTLNHNVMYWYQQKSSQAPKLLFHYYDKDFNNEADTPDNFQSRRPNTSFCFLDIRSPGLGDTAMYLCATSRVAGRDEQFFGPGTRLTVL.

The V call is TRBV5-1, the J call TRBJ1-4; 7 bases map to TRBD1. J gave up 4 bases and V 5 bases, and 8 bases lay outside the gene matches. This CDR3 spans 15 amino acids. CDR1 and CDR2 (germline): SGHRS, YFSETQ. The CDR3 bases are TGCGCCAGCAGTGACAGGGATAACGGTAATGAAAAACTGTTTTTT. Translation: CASSDRDNGNEKLFF.

The rearrangement links TRBV7-9 to TRBJ2-3; D unresolved. V was shortened by 0 bases and J by 0 bases, with 7 bases between the two germline ends. Per the germline V gene, CDR1 is SEHNR and CDR2 is FQNEAQ (reference sequence). CDR3 size: 15 residues. As DNA, the CDR3 is TGTGCCAGCAGCTTAGCCTCCAGGAGCACAGATACGCAGTATTTT. Its protein product is CASSLASRSTDTQYF.

This clone showed up just a few times. This chain uses TRBV6-5 with TRBJ1-5; tentatively, D is TRBD1 (6 bases). The length of the CDR3 is 14 residues. Germline V gene data show CDR1 as MNHEY and CDR2 as SVGAGI. V was shortened by 2 bases and J by 5 bases, with 10 bases between the two germline ends. The CDR3 nucleotides are TGTGCCAGCAGTTACGTCAGGGGAGATCAGCCCCAGCATTTT. Translated, it gives CASSYVRGDQPQHF.

The chain recombines TRBV4-1 with TRBJ2-3, with D perhaps TRBD2 (5 bases). This CDR3 has 15 residues. V dropped 4 bases and J dropped 0 bases, with 11 bases sitting between them. Germline V CDR1 and CDR2: MGHRA, YSYEKL. The CDR3 sequence is CASSPWESSTDTQYF. As DNA, the CDR3 is TGCGCCAGCAGCCCGTGGGAGTCTAGCACAGATACGCAGTATTTT.

CDR3 residues: CASSLGQGASEKLFF. The DNA of the CDR3 is TGTGCCAGCAGCCTAGGACAGGGGGCGAGTGAAAAACTGTTTTTT. The chain uses TRBV5-4 and TRBJ1-4, with 11 bases lining up with TRBD1. This CDR3 has 15 amino acids. V gave up 4 bases and J gave up 7 bases; unmatched junction bases: 6. Germline CDR1 SGHNT, CDR2 YYREEE (reference sequence).

The genes are TRBV28 and TRBJ2-7, with 8 bases identical to TRBD2. CDR1 MDHEN and CDR2 SYDVKM come from the germline V gene. The CDR3 is 12 amino acids. The V segment lost 8 bases and the J segment 4 bases; nucleotides outside the gene matches: 4. CDR3 protein: CASGGGPYEQYF. The CDR3 DNA is TGTGCCAGCGGCGGGGGGCCTTACGAGCAGTACTTC. The whole variable domain, remainder taken from reference TRBV28 and TRBJ2-7, is DVKVTQSSRYLVKRTGEKVFLECVQDMDHENMFWYRQDPGLGLRLIYFSYDVKMKEKGDIPEGYSVSREKKERFSLILESASTNQTSMYLCASGGGPYEQYFGPGTRLTVT.

V and J are TRBV29-1 and TRBJ1-1; 10 bases fit TRBD1. The trim removed 4 bases at V and 4 bases at J, leaving 6 bases unmatched. The germline CDR1 and CDR2 sequences are SQVTM and ANQGSEA. The CDR3 totals 14 residues. The CDR3 here is CSVGSTGGITEAFF. In nucleotides, the CDR3 is TGCAGCGTTGGGTCGACAGGGGGCATCACTGAAGCTTTCTTT.

This clone was recorded once. This sequence joins TRBV4-1 and TRBJ2-3, with D perhaps matching TRBD2 (6 bases). Germline CDR1 reads MGHRA; CDR2 reads YSYEKL. Trimming removed 0 bases at V and 6 bases at J, with 10 bases between. The CDR3 totals 14 residues. The CDR3 region is CASSQDRTMDTQYF. CDR3 nucleotides: TGCGCCAGCAGCCAAGACCGGACTATGGATACGCAGTATTTT.

This chain uses TRBV30 with TRBJ2-7; D perhaps matches TRBD1 (5 bases). This CDR3 has 12 residues. Trimming removed 5 bases at V and 4 bases at J, with 12 bases between. The germline CDR1 and CDR2 sequences are GTSNPN and SVGIG (reference sequence). The DNA for the CDR3 is TGTGCCTGGGCGACAGAAAAATACGAGCAGTACTTC. Translation gives CAWATEKYEQYF.

The rearrangement joins TRBV7-9 to TRBJ1-2, with 7 bases that match TRBD1. CDR1 and CDR2 from the germline V gene are SEHNR and FQNEAQ (reference sequence). The ends lost 5 bases at V and 1 base at J; junction bases unmatched: 16. The CDR3 length is 18 residues. The CDR3 here is CASSARRTGAAINYGYTF. The CDR3 nucleotides are TGTGCCAGCAGCGCGCGTCGGACAGGAGCCGCTATTAACTATGGCTACACCTTC.

Here the CDR3 reads CASSAEGLVKETQYF. In nucleotides, the CDR3 is TGTGCCAGCAGCGCGGAGGGACTAGTGAAAGAGACCCAGTACTTC. The chain uses TRBV9 and TRBJ2-5, with 8 bases matching TRBD2. The CDR3 is 15 residues long. Germline V gene sequence: CDR1 SGDLS, CDR2 YYNGEE. The junction had 7 bases not matched to a gene; V was cut back by 3 bases and J by 3 bases.

The V and J genes are TRBV5-1 and TRBJ2-3, with D possibly being TRBD2 (6 bases). The CDR3 sequence is 17 residues long. V lost 0 bases and J lost 2, with 16 bases in between. Germline V gives CDR1 SGHRS, CDR2 YFSETQ. As DNA, the CDR3 is TGCGCCAGCAGCTTGGCCCCACCCGGGGGTTCCACAGATACGCAGTATTTT. Amino acid sequence: CASSLAPPGGSTDTQYF. The whole variable domain, filled in from reference TRBV5-1 and TRBJ2-3, reads KAGVTQTPRYLIKTRGQQVTLSCSPISGHRSVSWYQQTPGQGLQFLFEYFSETQRNKGNFPGRFSGRQFSNSRSEMNVSTLELGDSALYLCASSLAPPGGSTDTQYFGPGTRLTVL.

The chain has TRBV14 and TRBJ1-2; D is possibly TRBD1 (5 bases). The CDR3 totals 13 residues. Trimming removed 3 bases at V and 8 bases at J, with 13 bases between. Per the germline V gene, CDR1 is SGHDN and CDR2 is FVKESK. CDR3 residues: CASSQGQGWGYTF. The CDR3 region has the DNA TGTGCCAGCAGCCAGGGTCAGGGATGGGGCTACACCTTC.

Only a few counts were recorded for this clone. The chain combines TRBV4-2 with TRBJ2-7; no clear D. The ends were cut back, 0 bases at V and 2 bases at J, with 8 bases in the middle. Germline V gene lookup returns CDR1 LGHNA and CDR2 YNFKEQ. The CDR3 is 14 amino acids. This CDR3 reads CASSQDLGTYEQYF. CDR3 coding DNA: TGTGCCAGCAGCCAAGATCTCGGAACCTACGAGCAGTACTTC.

The chain links TRBV5-1 to TRBJ2-7, with TRBD2 matching over 8 bases. V was pared by 0 bases and J by 6 bases, with 8 bases of the junction left unmatched. The germline V gene has CDR1 SGHRS and CDR2 YFSETQ. The CDR3 covers 15 residues. In DNA, the CDR3 is TGCGCCAGCAGCTTGGGCGGACTAGCCGGGCTCGAGCAGTACTTC. Amino acid sequence: CASSLGGLAGLEQYF.

The rearrangement links TRBV6-5 to TRBJ1-2; 7 nucleotides agree with TRBD1. Germline-derived CDR1 and CDR2 are MNHEY and SVGAGI. The J segment lost 7 bases and the V segment lost 6 bases, leaving 8 bases of the junction unmatched. The CDR3 covers 13 residues. CDR3 sequence reads: CASSREGASGYTF. In DNA form, the CDR3 reads TGTGCCAGCAGCCGCGAGGGGGCTTCTGGCTACACCTTC.

The genes are TRBV30 and TRBJ1-2; D not resolved. The germline V gene has CDR1 GTSNPN and CDR2 SVGIG (reference sequence). V was cut by 8 bases and J by 3 bases, with 13 bases left in between. This CDR3 has 12 residues. CDR3 bases: TGTGCCGGGGAGCGGGTTTACTATGGCTACACCTTC. It translates to CAGERVYYGYTF.

The V call is TRBV7-9, the J call TRBJ2-7; no clear D. This CDR3 has 14 residues. Trimming took 1 base from V and 4 from J, leaving 11 bases between them. The germline CDR1 and CDR2 sequences are SEHNR and FQNEAQ (reference sequence). The CDR3 loop is CASSLVGVGYEQYF. The CDR3 DNA reads as TGTGCCAGCAGCTTAGTCGGTGTGGGGTACGAGCAGTACTTC. The entire variable domain, with the rest obtained from reference TRBV7-9 and TRBJ2-7, is as follows: DTGVSQNPRHKITKRGQNVTFRCDPISEHNRLYWYRQTLGQGPEFLTYFQNEAQLEKSRLLSDRFSAERPKGSFSTLEIQRTEQGDSAMYLCASSLVGVGYEQYFGPGTRLTVT.

The chain recombines TRBV18 with TRBJ1-1; D gene unclear. The germline CDR1 and CDR2 sequences are KGHSH and LQKENI. V was trimmed by 2 bases and J by 0 bases, leaving 7 bases between them. This CDR3 has 14 residues. The chain's CDR3 is CASSPSEMNTEAFF. As DNA, the CDR3 is TGTGCCAGCTCACCATCTGAGATGAACACTGAAGCTTTCTTT.

By share, this clone ranks as large (0.1 to 1%). This chain links TRBV6-5 with TRBJ1-4; possible D gene TRBD1, 5 bases. Germline V gene data show CDR1 as MNHEY and CDR2 as SVGAGI. The V gene lost 6 bases and the J gene lost 8 bases, with 13 bases spanning the gap. This CDR3 has 13 amino acids. CDR3 sequence reads: CASRPGVWEKLFF. CDR3 DNA sequence: TGTGCCAGCAGACCGGGGGTTTGGGAAAAACTGTTTTTT.

In this sample, this clone turned up a few times. The chain combines TRBV12-5 with TRBJ2-7, with TRBD1 matching over 7 bases. The V gene end was trimmed by 5 bases and the J gene end by 4 bases; junction bases not matched to a gene: 8. The CDR3 loop spans 14 amino acids. Germline V gene data show CDR1 as LGHNT and CDR2 as FRNRAP. The CDR3 protein is CASGEQGGWYEQYF. CDR3 DNA: TGTGCTAGTGGTGAACAAGGGGGCTGGTACGAGCAGTACTTC.

The chain joins TRBV6-6 to TRBJ2-7, with D perhaps TRBD1 (5 bases). CDR3 size: 16 residues. Trimming pared 0 bases from V and 3 bases from J, leaving 15 bases between. CDR1 and CDR2 (germline): MNHNY, SVGAGI (reference sequence). The CDR3: CASSYSLGRIGYEQYF. CDR3 coding DNA: TGTGCCAGCAGTTACTCGCTGGGGCGAATCGGCTACGAGCAGTACTTC.

This clone was seen only once. The rearrangement joins TRBV7-9 to TRBJ2-7, with unresolved D. The germline V and J ends were trimmed by 5 bases and 4 bases, with 21 bases remaining between them. Germline V CDR1 and CDR2: SEHNR, FQNEAQ (reference sequence). The CDR3 extends over 16 amino acids. The CDR3 loop reads CASSPRVGRNEYEQYF. The CDR3 DNA is TGTGCCAGCAGCCCAAGGGTCGGTCGGAATGAATACGAGCAGTACTTC.

The chain is built from TRBV18 and TRBJ1-2; D call uncertain. Germline-derived CDR1 and CDR2 are KGHSH and LQKENI. This CDR3 is built from 14 residues. V lost 4 bases to trimming and J lost 1 base, with 10 bases between them. CDR3 sequence: CASSLRRSNYGYTF. As DNA, the CDR3 is TGTGCCAGCTCACTCCGGCGGAGTAACTATGGCTACACCTTC.

Written as DNA, the CDR3 is TGTGCCAGCAGCCCACCCGGGACTAGCGTCGAGCAGTTCTTC. This codes for CASSPPGTSVEQFF. The chain employs TRBV5-4 and TRBJ2-1; TRBD2 aligns across 10 bases. Germline loops: CDR1 SGHNT, CDR2 YYREEE (reference sequence). This CDR3 comprises 14 residues. V was pared by 4 bases and J by 10 bases, with 8 bases of the junction left unmatched. The variable domain in full, completed from reference TRBV5-4 and TRBJ2-1, reads ETGVTQSPTHLIKTRGQQVTLRCSSQSGHNTVSWYQQALGQGPQFIFQYYREEENGRGNFPPRFSGLQFPNYSSELNVNALELDDSALYLCASSPPGTSVEQFFGPGTRLTVL.

The chain links TRBV27 to TRBJ2-7, with 10 positions matching TRBD1. The V gene's germline CDR1 is MNHEY and CDR2 SMNVEV (reference sequence). The CDR3 extends over 15 amino acids. V trimming: 5 bases; J trimming: 2 bases; junction bases outside the gene matches: 6. CDR3 sequence: CASSRKGQGAYEQYF. The CDR3 DNA sequence: TGTGCCAGCAGTAGAAAAGGACAGGGGGCCTACGAGCAGTACTTC.

The chain links TRBV15 to TRBJ2-3; D remains unclear. CDR1 LNHNV and CDR2 YYDKDF come from the germline V gene (reference sequence). V was pared by 5 bases and J by 6 bases, with 12 bases between. The CDR3 covers 13 residues. The CDR3 here is CATSRLFSDTQYF. CDR3 in DNA: TGTGCCACCAGCCGGCTCTTTTCGGATACGCAGTATTTT.

The CDR3 bases are TGTGCCAGCAGTGAAAGGGCCCTCAGGGTCGGGGGCTACACCTTC. Protein: CASSERALRVGGYTF. The chain joins TRBV2 to TRBJ1-2, with D possibly TRBD1 on 5 matching bases. V lost 2 bases, J lost 8 bases, and 18 bases lay in between. CDR3 length: 15 residues. Germline V gene sequence: CDR1 SNHLY, CDR2 FYNNEI.

There are a few counts of this clone. This rearrangement joins TRBV29-1 to TRBJ1-2; D might be TRBD1 (6 bases). Per the germline V gene, CDR1 is SQVTM and CDR2 is ANQGSEA. This CDR3 region has 13 residues. V lost 7 bases, J lost 6 bases, and 18 bases lay in between. The CDR3, as DNA: TGCAGCGCGGATTCCACAGGGTTCAATGGCTACACCTTC. It is translated as CSADSTGFNGYTF.

The gene calls are TRBV6-5 and TRBJ1-2; D call uncertain. Looked up from germline, CDR1 is MNHEY and CDR2 is SVGAGI. The V end lost 7 bases, the J end lost 2 bases, and 11 bases lay between the germline ends. There are 13 residues in the CDR3. The CDR3 DNA follows: TGTGCCAGCACCGACGAACCGAACTATGGCTACACCTTC. Translation: CASTDEPNYGYTF.